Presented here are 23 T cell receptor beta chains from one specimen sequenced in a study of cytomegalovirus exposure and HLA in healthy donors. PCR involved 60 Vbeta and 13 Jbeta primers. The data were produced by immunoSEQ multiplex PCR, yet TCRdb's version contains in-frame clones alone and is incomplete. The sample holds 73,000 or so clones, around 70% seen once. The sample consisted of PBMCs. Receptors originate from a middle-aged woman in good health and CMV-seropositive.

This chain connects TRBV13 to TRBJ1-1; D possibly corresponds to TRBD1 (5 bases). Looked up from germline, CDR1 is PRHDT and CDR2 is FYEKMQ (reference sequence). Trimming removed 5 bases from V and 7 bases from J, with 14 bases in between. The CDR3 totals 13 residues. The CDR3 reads CASSHAGGGEAFF. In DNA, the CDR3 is TGTGCCAGCAGCCACGCGGGGGGGGGTGAAGCTTTCTTT.

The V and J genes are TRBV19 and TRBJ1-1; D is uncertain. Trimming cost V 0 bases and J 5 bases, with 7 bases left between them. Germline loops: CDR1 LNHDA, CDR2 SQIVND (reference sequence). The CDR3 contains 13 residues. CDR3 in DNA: TGTGCCAGTAGTATAGACCGCGAAACTGAAGCTTTCTTT. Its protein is CASSIDRETEAFF.

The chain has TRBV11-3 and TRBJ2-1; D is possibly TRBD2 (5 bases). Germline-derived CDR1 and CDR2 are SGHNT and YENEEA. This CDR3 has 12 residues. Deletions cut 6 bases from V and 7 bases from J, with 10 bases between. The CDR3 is CASSPTGNEQFF. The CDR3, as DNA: TGTGCCAGCAGTCCCACGGGGAATGAGCAGTTCTTC.

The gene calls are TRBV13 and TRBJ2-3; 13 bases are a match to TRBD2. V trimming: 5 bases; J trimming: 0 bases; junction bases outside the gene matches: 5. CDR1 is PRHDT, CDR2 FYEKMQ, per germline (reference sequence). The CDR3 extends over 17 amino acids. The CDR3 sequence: CASSRTSGSPSTDTQYF. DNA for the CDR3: TGTGCCAGCAGCAGGACTAGCGGGAGCCCTAGCACAGATACGCAGTATTTT.

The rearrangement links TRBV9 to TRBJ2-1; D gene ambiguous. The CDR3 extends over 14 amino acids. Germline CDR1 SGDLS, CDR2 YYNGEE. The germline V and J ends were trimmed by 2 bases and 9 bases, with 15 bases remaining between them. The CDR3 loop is CASSVTVSSGEQFF. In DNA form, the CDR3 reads TGTGCCAGCAGCGTCACTGTGTCTTCCGGTGAGCAGTTCTTC.

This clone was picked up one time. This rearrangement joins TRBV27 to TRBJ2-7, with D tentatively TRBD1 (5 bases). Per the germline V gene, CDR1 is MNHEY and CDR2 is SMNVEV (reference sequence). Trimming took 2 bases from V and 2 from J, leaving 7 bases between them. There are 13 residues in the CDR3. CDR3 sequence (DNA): TGTGCCAGCAGTTTAGCAGGGCCCTACGAGCAGTACTTC. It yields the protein CASSLAGPYEQYF.

The CDR3 region is CASSLRFGGELFF. As DNA, the CDR3 is TGTGCCAGCAGCTTACGGTTCGGCGGGGAGCTGTTTTTT. The chain employs TRBV7-8 and TRBJ2-2; no reliable D call. The CDR3 runs to 13 residues. Germline V gene sequence: CDR1 SGHVS, CDR2 FQNEAQ. With 2 bases removed from V and 7 bases from J, the gap between germline ends came to 8 bases.

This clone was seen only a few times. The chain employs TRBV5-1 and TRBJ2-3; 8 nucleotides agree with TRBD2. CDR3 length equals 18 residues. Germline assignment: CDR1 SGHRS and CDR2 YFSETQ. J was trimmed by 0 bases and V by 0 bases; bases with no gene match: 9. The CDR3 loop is CASSLVLSGGPSTDTQYF. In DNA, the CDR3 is TGCGCCAGCAGCTTGGTCTTGTCGGGAGGGCCTAGCACAGATACGCAGTATTTT.

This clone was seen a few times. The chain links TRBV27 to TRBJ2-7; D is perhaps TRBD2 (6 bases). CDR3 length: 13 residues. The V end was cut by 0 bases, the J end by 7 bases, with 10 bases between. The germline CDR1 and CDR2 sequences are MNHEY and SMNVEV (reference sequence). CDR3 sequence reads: CASSLSRAGEQYF. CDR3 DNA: TGTGCCAGCAGTTTATCGAGGGCGGGGGAGCAGTACTTC.

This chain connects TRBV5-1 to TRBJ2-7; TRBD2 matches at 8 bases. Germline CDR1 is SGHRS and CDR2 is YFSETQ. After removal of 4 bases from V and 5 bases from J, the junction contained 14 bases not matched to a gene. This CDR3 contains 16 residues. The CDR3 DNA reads TGCGCCAGCAGCCTTGAGCTGTTTGGCGGGGGGAACGAGCAGTACTTC. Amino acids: CASSLELFGGGNEQYF.

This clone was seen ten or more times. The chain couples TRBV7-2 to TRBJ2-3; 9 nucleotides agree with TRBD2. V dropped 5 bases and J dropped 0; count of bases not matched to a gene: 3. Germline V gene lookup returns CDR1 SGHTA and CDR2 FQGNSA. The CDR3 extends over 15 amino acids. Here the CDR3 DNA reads TGTGCCAGCAGCCTGCGGGGGGGAAGCACAGATACGCAGTATTTT. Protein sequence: CASSLRGGSTDTQYF.

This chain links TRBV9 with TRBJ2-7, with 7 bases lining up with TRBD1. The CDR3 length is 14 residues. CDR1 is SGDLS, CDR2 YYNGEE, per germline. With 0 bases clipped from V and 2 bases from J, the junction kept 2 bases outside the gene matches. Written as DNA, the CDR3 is TGTGCCAGCAGCGTAGGGACAGGACCCTACGAGCAGTACTTC. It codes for CASSVGTGPYEQYF.

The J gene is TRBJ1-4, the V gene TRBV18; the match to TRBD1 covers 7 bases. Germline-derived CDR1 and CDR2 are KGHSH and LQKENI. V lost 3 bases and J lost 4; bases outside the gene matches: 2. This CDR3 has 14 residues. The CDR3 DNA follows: TGTGCCAGCTCACCGGGACAGCGTAATGAAAAACTGTTTTTT. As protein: CASSPGQRNEKLFF.

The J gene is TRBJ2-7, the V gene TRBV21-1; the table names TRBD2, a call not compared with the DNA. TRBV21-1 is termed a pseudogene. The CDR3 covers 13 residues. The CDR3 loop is CASSQRPNAGQYF. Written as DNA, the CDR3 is TGTGCCAGCAGCCAGAGGCCGAACGCCGGGCAGTACTTC.

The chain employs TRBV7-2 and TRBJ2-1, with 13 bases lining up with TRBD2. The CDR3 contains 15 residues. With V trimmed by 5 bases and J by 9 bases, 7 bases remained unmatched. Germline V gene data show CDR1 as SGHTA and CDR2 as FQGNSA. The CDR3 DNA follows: TGTGCCAGCAGCACCGGACTAGCGGGGGCCGGTGAGCAGTTCTTC. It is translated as CASSTGLAGAGEQFF.

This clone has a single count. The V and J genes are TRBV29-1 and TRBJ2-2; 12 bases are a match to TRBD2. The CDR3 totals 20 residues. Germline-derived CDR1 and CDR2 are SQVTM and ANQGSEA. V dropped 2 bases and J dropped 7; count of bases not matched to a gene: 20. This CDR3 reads CSVELGQGRLAGVRHGELFF. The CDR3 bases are TGCAGCGTTGAACTCGGACAGGGTAGACTAGCGGGAGTCAGGCACGGGGAGCTGTTTTTT.

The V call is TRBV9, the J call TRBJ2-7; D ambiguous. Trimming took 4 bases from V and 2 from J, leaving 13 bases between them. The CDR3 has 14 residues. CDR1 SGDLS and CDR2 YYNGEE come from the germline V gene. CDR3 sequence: CASSPGWKTYEQYF. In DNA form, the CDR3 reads TGTGCCAGCAGCCCCGGGTGGAAAACCTACGAGCAGTACTTC.

DNA for the CDR3: TGTGCCAGTAGTAGTGAAGCAACCTCTGGAAACACCATATATTTT. Amino acids: CASSSEATSGNTIYF. The chain is built from TRBV19 and TRBJ1-3; unclear D gene. Between the trimmed V and J ends, which lost 4 bases and 0 bases, there was a span of 10 bases. Germline V gives CDR1 LNHDA, CDR2 SQIVND (reference sequence). The CDR3 runs 15 residues.

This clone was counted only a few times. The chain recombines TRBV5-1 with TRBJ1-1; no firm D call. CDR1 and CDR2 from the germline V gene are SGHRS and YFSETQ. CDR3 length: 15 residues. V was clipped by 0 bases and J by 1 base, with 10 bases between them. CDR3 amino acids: CASSLVPGRNTEAFF. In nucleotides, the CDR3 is TGCGCCAGCAGCTTGGTGCCCGGGAGGAACACTGAAGCTTTCTTT. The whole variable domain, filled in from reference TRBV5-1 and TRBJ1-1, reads KAGVTQTPRYLIKTRGQQVTLSCSPISGHRSVSWYQQTPGQGLQFLFEYFSETQRNKGNFPGRFSGRQFSNSRSEMNVSTLELGDSALYLCASSLVPGRNTEAFFGQGTRLTVV.

CDR3 sequence reads: CASSQGLAGDTQYF. The CDR3 region has the DNA TGCGCCAGCAGCCAGGGACTAGCTGGAGATACGCAGTATTTT. The rearrangement joins TRBV5-1 to TRBJ2-3; TRBD2 agrees at 9 bases. Losses at the gene ends were 4 bases for V and 5 bases for J; bases not matched to a gene: 5. The CDR3 loop spans 14 amino acids. Germline assignment: CDR1 SGHRS and CDR2 YFSETQ.

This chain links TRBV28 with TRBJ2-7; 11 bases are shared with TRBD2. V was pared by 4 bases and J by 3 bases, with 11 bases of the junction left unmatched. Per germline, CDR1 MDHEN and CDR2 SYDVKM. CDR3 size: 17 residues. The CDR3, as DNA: TGTGCCAGCAGTTCTCCCCTGGGGACTAGCGGAAACTACGAGCAGTACTTC. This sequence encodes CASSSPLGTSGNYEQYF.

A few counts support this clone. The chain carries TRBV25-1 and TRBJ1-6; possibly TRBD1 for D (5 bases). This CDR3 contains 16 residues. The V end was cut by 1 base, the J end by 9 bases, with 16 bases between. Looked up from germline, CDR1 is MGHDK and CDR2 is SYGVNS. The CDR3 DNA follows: TGTGCCAGCAGTGAATCGACAGCATTTCCAGGTTCACCCCTCCACTTT. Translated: CASSESTAFPGSPLHF.

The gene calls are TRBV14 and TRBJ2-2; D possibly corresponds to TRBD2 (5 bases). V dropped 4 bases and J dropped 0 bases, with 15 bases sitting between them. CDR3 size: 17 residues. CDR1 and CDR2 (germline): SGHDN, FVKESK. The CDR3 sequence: CASSLPRGSPNTGELFF. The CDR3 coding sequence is TGTGCCAGCAGCCTCCCCCGAGGGAGCCCGAACACCGGGGAGCTGTTTTTT.